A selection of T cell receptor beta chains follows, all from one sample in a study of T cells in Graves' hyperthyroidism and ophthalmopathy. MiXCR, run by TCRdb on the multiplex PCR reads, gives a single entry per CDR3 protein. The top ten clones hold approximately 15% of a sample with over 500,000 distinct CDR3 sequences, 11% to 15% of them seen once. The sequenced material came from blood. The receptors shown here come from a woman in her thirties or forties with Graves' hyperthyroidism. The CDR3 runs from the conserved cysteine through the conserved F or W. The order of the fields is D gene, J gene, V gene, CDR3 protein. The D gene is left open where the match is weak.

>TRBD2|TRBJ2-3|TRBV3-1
CASSRGLAGDLSTDTQYF
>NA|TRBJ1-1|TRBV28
CASSLLQGEAFF
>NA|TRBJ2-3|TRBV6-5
CASSYAQRTSTDTQYF
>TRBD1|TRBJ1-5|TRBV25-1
CASSAQGVGTNQPQHF
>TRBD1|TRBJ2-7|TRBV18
CASSPPNRGRLEQYF
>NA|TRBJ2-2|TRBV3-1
CASSQEPGPDTGELFF
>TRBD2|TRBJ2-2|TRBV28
CASNLPTSGSGTGELFF
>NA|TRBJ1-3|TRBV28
CASSLSRGSGNTIYF
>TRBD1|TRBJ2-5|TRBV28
CASSVTGLAETQYF
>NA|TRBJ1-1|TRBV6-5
CASSLDGTDTEAFF